This is a list of T cell receptor beta chains from one sample in a study of cytomegalovirus exposure and HLA in healthy donors. Generated by immunoSEQ multiplex PCR, the TCRdb table keeps only in-frame clones and is missing some. The sample yields 55,000 to 80,000 clones, about two thirds seen once. The sample comprised PBMCs. Every receptor here comes from a woman aged 30 to 39 in good health and CMV-seronegative. Both conserved end residues are part of each CDR3.

v_gene	CDR3aa
TRBV7-3	CASSPAGFPYNEQFF
TRBV5-1	CASSLAVGSQETQYF
TRBV11-3	CASSLAGEIDEQYF
TRBV18	CASSQTGSNYGYTF
TRBV30	CASGQGVEQYF
TRBV4-1	CASSQDRGMPYEQYF
TRBV25-1	CASLGTGGDFGYTF
TRBV19	CTSDTGQISNQPQHF
TRBV7-2	CASRQRQGSNGYTF
TRBV6-5	CASSWGGNEKLFF
TRBV7-7	CASSLRGELFF
TRBV29-1	CSVDGDSQETQYF
TRBV2	CASSPSRDRGRKLFF
TRBV27	CASSPYTGGNSPLHF
TRBV6-5	CASSEDDRSYEQYF
TRBV7-9	CASSLDQRGTDTQYF
TRBV4-2	CASSQDLTVGNIQYF
TRBV10-3	CAISEGRGTYEQYF
TRBV19	CASSNKGVGAQPQHF
TRBV4-1	CASSVPGLHNEQFF
TRBV9	CASSVALRSGGMVEQFF
TRBV2	CASRVTGMASPLHF
TRBV18	CASSPPGTVTGETQYF
TRBV4-1	CASSHDGQGASVRYGYTF
TRBV7-9	CASSLKQGAAYEQYF
TRBV7-3	CASSLKGQGTHRLRYF
TRBV6-6	CASSYEAGQETQYF
TRBV18	CASSPAQSQLANEKLFF
TRBV5-1	CASSPLGGGDTEAFF
TRBV30	CAWSVLWGTGGAEAFF
TRBV6-1	CASSERAYKRGSSYNEQFF
TRBV7-3	CASSFGDSQSPLHF
TRBV30	CACSGQARGGYTF
TRBV6-5	CASTQDGDSPLHF
TRBV5-1	CASRQGTDTQYF
TRBV7-3	CASSFDRAAGYTF
TRBV10-3	CAIKRLAGSNEQFF
TRBV9	CASSVGAGTNEKLFF
TRBV5-1	CASSTGQGVETQYF
TRBV27	CASSHYPGQENTEAFF
TRBV5-4	CASSYVGQNYGYTF